A single sample gave rise to the 10 T cell receptor beta chains below, sequenced in a study of post-analysis software for immune sequencing data. Study-wide results and limits: The five TRBV segments detected at higher frequency in patients than in controls included TRBV5-6, TRBV5-1 and TRBV20-1.

For these receptors, no antigen is known. The TCR beta cDNA libraries carried unique molecular identifiers. Each CDR3 protein gets one entry after TCRdb re-called the PCR reads with MiXCR. The sample has 600,000 to 750,000 distinct CDR3 sequences; about 60% are singletons. The sequenced material came from blood. These receptors all stem from a girl under 10 years old with multiple sclerosis.

The rearrangement links TRBV7-2 to TRBJ2-3; TRBD2 aligns across 7 bases. The germline V gene encodes CDR1 SGHTA and CDR2 FQGNSA. Trimming cost V 10 bases and J 0 bases; bases outside gene matches: 10. The CDR3 is made up of 15 amino acids. The CDR3 DNA follows: TGTGCCACCGCGGGGCGGGACTACAGCACAGATACGCAGTATTTT. It is translated as CATAGRDYSTDTQYF.

Many counts were recorded for this clonotype. The rearrangement uses TRBV29-1 and TRBJ2-7; 7 bases are shared with TRBD1. The germline V gene has CDR1 SQVTM and CDR2 ANQGSEA. CDR3 length equals 12 residues. After removal of 4 bases from V and 3 bases from J, the junction contained 3 bases not matched to a gene. The CDR3, as DNA: TGCAGCGTTGGGAACAGGGGCTACGAGCAGTACTTC. Translated: CSVGNRGYEQYF.

This clonotype has just a few counts. The chain recombines TRBV12-3 or TRBV12-4 with TRBJ2-5, with no clear D. Trimming shortened V by 3 bases and J by 2 bases, and 10 bases separated the two germline ends. The CDR3 has 14 residues. The CDR3 region has the DNA TGTGCCAGCAGTTTCGGAGCTTTTCAAGAGACCCAGTACTTC. It specifies CASSFGAFQETQYF.

Concerning this clonotype itself: An end of the junction does not agree with germline; a read error may underlie this. V gene TRBV18 combines with J gene TRBJ2-4, with 7 bases that match TRBD1. The germline gives CDR1 KGHSH, CDR2 LQKENI. The CDR3 has 15 amino acids. The CDR3, as DNA: TGTGCCAGCTCACGTCCGGGACAGTCGTCAAACCTTCAGTACTTC. It is translated as CASSRPGQSSNLQYF.

This clonotype was seen a few times. CDR3 protein: CSGTRSSTDTQYF. CDR3 in DNA: TGCAGCGGGACCCGATCAAGCACAGATACGCAGTATTTT. The chain couples TRBV29-1 to TRBJ2-3; no clear D. In germline, CDR1 is SQVTM, CDR2 ANQGSEA. The germline V and J ends were trimmed by 7 bases and 0 bases, with 11 bases remaining between them. There are 13 residues in the CDR3.

The chain couples TRBV30 to TRBJ1-2; no definite D call. V was trimmed by 5 bases and J by 7 bases, leaving 14 bases between them. CDR1 is GTSNPN, CDR2 SVGIG, per germline (reference sequence). This CDR3 comprises 12 residues. The CDR3 DNA is TGTGCCTGGGGCATGTCCTGGGGTGGCTACACCTTC. It translates to CAWGMSWGGYTF.

Only a few counts were recorded for this clonotype. The chain links TRBV20-1 to TRBJ2-3; 14 bases align to TRBD2. Germline CDR1 reads DFQATT; CDR2 reads SNEGSKA (reference sequence). The ends lost 4 bases at V and 2 bases at J; junction bases unmatched: 5. The CDR3 covers 16 residues. CDR3 DNA: TGCAGTGCTACCGGACTAGCGGGGGGCCACACAGATACGCAGTATTTT. The encoded protein is CSATGLAGGHTDTQYF.

The CDR3 region is CASSKADRENQPQHF. CDR3 bases: TGTGCCAGCAGCAAAGCAGATCGGGAGAATCAGCCCCAGCATTTT. This rearrangement joins TRBV21-1 to TRBJ1-5. TRBV21-1 is a listed pseudogene. This CDR3 contains 15 residues.

This clonotype was observed a few times. The chain carries TRBV20-1 and TRBJ2-1, with 7 bases lining up with TRBD2. The junction had 3 bases not matched to a gene; V was cut back by 7 bases and J by 0 bases. The CDR3 runs to 13 residues. The germline gives CDR1 DFQATT, CDR2 SNEGSKA (reference sequence). In DNA form, the CDR3 reads TGCAGTGGGGGGGGTAGCTCCTACAATGAGCAGTTCTTC. Translated: CSGGGSSYNEQFF.

This clonotype came up a few times. CDR3 nucleotide sequence: TGTGCCAGCAGCGAACCATTGCGGAATGAGCAGTTCTTC. Protein product: CASSEPLRNEQFF. The V call is TRBV6-5, the J call TRBJ2-1; no reliable D call. Germline V gene lookup returns CDR1 MNHEY and CDR2 SVGAGI. This CDR3 has 13 amino acids. The V and J ends lost 6 bases and 7 bases respectively, with 13 bases between them.